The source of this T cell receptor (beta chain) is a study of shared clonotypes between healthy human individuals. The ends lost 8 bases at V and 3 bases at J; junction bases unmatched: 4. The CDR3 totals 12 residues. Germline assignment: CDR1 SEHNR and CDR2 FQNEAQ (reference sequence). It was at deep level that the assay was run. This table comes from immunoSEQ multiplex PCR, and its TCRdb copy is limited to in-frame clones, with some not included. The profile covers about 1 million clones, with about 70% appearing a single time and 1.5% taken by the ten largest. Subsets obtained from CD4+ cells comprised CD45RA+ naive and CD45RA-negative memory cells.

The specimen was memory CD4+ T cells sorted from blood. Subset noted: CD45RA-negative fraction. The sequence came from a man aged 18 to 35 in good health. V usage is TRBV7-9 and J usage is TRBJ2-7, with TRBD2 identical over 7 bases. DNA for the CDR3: TGTGCCAGCGGGAGGGATATCTACGAGCAGTACTTC. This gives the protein CASGRDIYEQYF.